This T cell receptor beta chain was sequenced for a study of cytomegalovirus exposure and HLA in healthy donors (dated by TCRdb to 2015 to 2018). Background on the whole study: An earlier analysis of approximately 600 of the donors reported approximately 270 Gb of sequence data and about 100 million unique TCR beta sequences from approximately 180 million T cells. Donor age, sex, ethnicity and CMV serostatus were compiled alongside the repertoire data. On average, roughly 200,000 unique TCR beta nucleotide sequences were sequenced per donor among 350 to 400 genotyped donors of the cohort, with 15% to 20% of those sequences being non-productive. The study aimed to test whether signatures of past pathogen exposure could be identified by cataloging public T cell receptors. Roughly 300 gigabases of sequencing data and approximately 80 million unique TCR sequences were included in an early release covering several hundred HLA-typed donors. Every discovery cohort repertoire had been produced on one sequencing platform. Roughly 5 DR-DQ haplotypes were handled as single units for association and clustering, since linkage in the cohort was strong. Of the roughly 410 genotyped donors, 81% were placed in the genetic ancestry cluster associated with self-reported Caucasian donors. The T cell repertoires of around 730 subjects were profiled by immunosequencing and related to cytomegalovirus serostatus. A later analysis re-analyzed previously published TCR beta repertoires from 660 or so donors and added high-resolution HLA genotyping to study TCR occurrence patterns. High-throughput TCR immunosequencing, statistical association of individual TCRs with disease status, and machine learning were combined to predict cytomegalovirus infection status. Class I and class II HLA loci were covered by the typing at four-digit resolution. The number of typed donors differed by locus: roughly 629-640 for A, B, C, DRB1 and DQB1; approximately 540 for DQA1; approximately 600 for DPA1; and around 490 for DPB1. A later genetic analysis took genome-wide SNP genotypes for 398 of the 666 donors and used that subset as a discovery cohort. The later analysis used no new phenotypic data to find candidate immune exposures, relying instead on TCR beta sequences and their occurrence across donors. Along with the roughly 670-subject first cohort, a separate validation cohort of more than 90 different subjects was used. An earlier analysis of nearly 600 of the donors applied high-throughput TCR beta sequencing to assess whether each TCR beta V gene segment acted as functional or pseudogenic. Overall study outcomes, separate from this receptor: Immune exposure information for the cohort was limited to CMV serostatus. In vitro tests confirmed that a few of the cytomegalovirus-associated TCR beta chains recognize cytomegalovirus antigens. An association between a missense DCLRE1C variant and V-gene and J-gene trimming of TCR beta chains was found in a later genetic analysis and replicated in an independent cohort. Compared with the 666-donor mean, donors in an Asian-associated ancestry cluster had fewer N-insertions in productive TCRs, according to a later genetic analysis. Because some donors lacked HLA typing at each locus, the association tests relied only on the typed subset. The authors suggested that the approach could potentially be generalized to other disease states and immunological phenotypes. When HLA alleles, especially DR and DQ, strongly co-occurred, TCR associations were difficult to assign to individual alleles. A later analysis found that TCR association rates varied across HLA loci, with DRB1 alleles showing the most associated TCRs and HLA-C alleles the fewest. The classifier was reported to diagnose cytomegalovirus status with high specificity and sensitivity in both the original cohort and the validation cohort. The presence/absence analyses assumed that sequencing depth was roughly uniform across donors, and that assumption may not be true. Linkage disequilibrium might explain the correlated functional status among segregating V segments, but an unknown experimental factor could not be excluded. At a false discovery rate of 0.05, a later analysis linked some 17,000 TCR beta sequences to specific HLA alleles. In a later analysis, most CMV-associated TCR beta chains were found to appear HLA-restricted, with HLA associations seemingly driven largely by CMV exposure. A further reported finding was that TCR beta sequences accurately predicted the HLA-A and HLA-B alleles for most subjects in the first cohort. The sequencing pipeline was judged likely to have produced a cluster of highly shared sequence variants as a technical artifact. The earlier analysis of 587 of the donors excluded roughly 17 rarely observed V segments, including chromosome 9 orphons, because counts were too low. In this cohort, only TCR beta chains were sequenced, and detectable features were limited by the absence of alpha or paired-chain data. Some IMGT-functional V segments, including TRBV6-2 and TRBV6-3, could not be told apart with the 87-base-pair reads, so those segments were excluded. While some public TCRs were present in many individuals, most TCR sequences turned up only very rarely across donors. In an earlier analysis of 587 of the donors, most TCR beta V segments were observed in productive rearrangements about 90% or about 30% of the time, broadly matching IMGT annotations. Several of the top co-occurrence clusters appeared to be linked to parvovirus B19, influenza, CMV and Epstein-Barr virus, according to a later analysis. Compared with equally common non-associated chains, HLA-associated TCR beta chains in a later analysis were more clonally expanded and had lower generation probabilities. In the study, some 160 TCR beta chains were listed as associated with cytomegalovirus.

Receptors were amplified or captured by the immunoSEQ multiplex PCR assay. A mixture of 60 forward primers for TCR Vbeta segments and 13 reverse primers for TCR Jbeta segments was used in the multiplex PCR. The CDR3 region of rearranged TCR beta genes was amplified from genomic DNA with a multiplex PCR assay. On the Illumina HiSeq System, the amplified TCR beta libraries were sequenced as 87-base-pair reads. The paper's processing steps were these. A later analysis counted 75 million to 100 million unique TCR beta chains across the 550 to 800 repertoires, and 10 million to 12 million of these chains were shared by at least two donors. To remove PCR and sequencing errors, raw reads were error-corrected and collapsed into unique sequences using a nearest-neighbor algorithm that merged closely related sequences. V, D and J gene segments were assigned by aligning CDR3 sequences to IMGT reference sequences. For a sequence to be retained, a match of at least six nucleotides to both a V gene segment and a J gene segment was required. A rearrangement was called productive if the CDR3 had no stop codons and remained in frame with V and J, and every other rearrangement was called non-productive. Following IMGT convention, CDR3 was defined as the stretch from the second conserved V-encoded cysteine to the conserved J-encoded phenylalanine. The earlier analysis of about 590 of the donors excluded sequences that lacked an unambiguous match to a single V gene segment. An earlier analysis of about 600 of the donors called V segments functional above 56.7% productive rearrangements and segregating when the between-donor standard deviation exceeded 5%. To diagnose cytomegalovirus status from the catalog of TCR beta chain sequences, a statistical classification framework was built. In a later analysis, V and J genes were assigned by comparing TCR nucleotide sequences against IMGT/GENE-DB human TR gene sequences. Using the TCRdist pipeline, a later analysis assigned CDR3 sequences along with most-parsimonious VDJ recombination scenarios. In a later analysis, each TCR beta chain was defined by its CDR3 amino acid sequence together with its V-gene family, and reads lacking a unique V-gene family were excluded. A later analysis removed several hundred highly shared, low-generation-probability nucleotide sequences to deal with suspected cross-contamination and a sequencing artifact. In a later analysis, a clonal expansion index was calculated for each public chain from normalized within-repertoire ranks of inferred template counts. In a later analysis, generation probabilities were computed with a VDJ recombination model fitted to out-of-frame rearrangements, and the resulting probabilities were checked against IGoR. In a later analysis, hypergeometric tests were used to score TCR-TCR, TCR-HLA and TCR-CMV co-occurrence, with a repertoire-size bias correction applied to TCR pairs. In a later analysis, false discovery rates were estimated by permuting HLA or CMV assignments 20 times. In a later analysis, co-occurring TCRs were grouped with DBSCAN, and TCRdist sequence similarity was added when clustering was performed within HLA-allele-positive subsets. Repertoires with fewer than 30,000 or more than 120,000 public chains, plus five repertoires with anomalous nucleotide sharing, were excluded from co-occurrence clustering. Not all clones reach the TCRdb copy of this immuneACCESS table, which keeps in-frame sequences only. Checked studies attribute under half of the gap to unresolved V genes and leave the rest unexplained. For V, J and clone size, that table is used; D and trimming come from the DNA. The sample has over 120,000 clones on record, about 80% of them singletons. The ten largest clonotypes hold around 4.1% of the sample.

The cohort was made up of roughly 670 healthy bone marrow donors. All cohort members were sampled while nominally healthy, although unrecorded immune exposures were likely present. The donor tested CMV seronegative, placing the donor among the roughly 350 seronegative members of the cohort. A peripheral blood sample was collected from each donor, and TCR beta sequencing was performed on peripheral blood mononuclear cells. The Qiagen DNeasy Blood Extraction Kit was used to extract genomic DNA from the blood cell samples. CDR1 and CDR2, per the germline V gene (reference sequence), are SEHNR and FQNEAQ. Germline trimming: 6 bases from V, 4 bases from J; junction bases outside gene matches: 10. Spanning cysteine to phenylalanine, the CDR3 consists of 15 amino acids. Only CDR3 DNA is held: 45 bases, read in frame from base 1. Details on this clone: The antigen it recognizes is unknown. No clone much larger than this one lies a single base away; base qualities are absent.

The chain was built from TRBV7-9 and TRBJ2-3; TRBD1 lines up with 7 middle nucleotides. The sequence was collected from a man aged 40-49 years in good health and CMV-seronegative. The specimen was PBMCs. The nucleotide sequence is given as TGTGCCAGCAGGGAAACAGGGGTAAAAGCAGATACGCAGTATTTT. Its protein reads: CASRETGVKADTQYF.